Below are 27 T cell receptor beta chains sequenced from a single sample in a study of CD4 T cells in relation to SARS-CoV-2 and coronaviruses. The assay was immunoSEQ multiplex PCR, and TCRdb's table has in-frame clones only and misses some. The top ten hold 9.2% of the sample, which has about 38,000 clones, 88% seen once. The source material was memory CD4+ T cells from PBMCs. Receptors were obtained from an adult with COVID-19.

The rearrangement links TRBV18 to TRBJ2-3, with 10 bases that match TRBD2. This CDR3 is built from 17 residues. Trimming cost V 1 base and J 0 bases; bases outside gene matches: 4. Germline V gene lookup returns CDR1 KGHSH and CDR2 LQKENI. CDR3 bases: TGTGCCAGCTCACCACAACTAGCGGGGAGTAGCACAGATACGCAGTATTTT. This codes for CASSPQLAGSSTDTQYF. Full variable domain (rest looked up from reference TRBV18 and TRBJ2-3): NAGVMQNPRHLVRRRGQEARLRCSPMKGHSHVYWYRQLPEEGLKFMVYLQKENIIDESGMPKERFSAEFPKEGPSILRIQQVVRGDSAAYFCASSPQLAGSSTDTQYFGPGTRLTVL.

The chain links TRBV12-3 or TRBV12-4 to TRBJ2-4; D ambiguous. V was cut by 3 bases and J by 7 bases, with 10 bases left in between. CDR3 length: 13 residues. The chain's CDR3 is CASSFLVQNIQYF. In nucleotides, the CDR3 is TGTGCCAGCAGTTTCCTCGTACAGAACATTCAGTACTTC.

This chain uses TRBV4-1 with TRBJ1-4, with 9 positions matching TRBD1. CDR3 length equals 14 residues. Unmatched junction bases numbered 3, after V lost 4 bases and J lost 6 bases. The germline V gene encodes CDR1 MGHRA and CDR2 YSYEKL. The CDR3 here is CASSRRQGDEKLFF. In DNA, the CDR3 is TGCGCCAGCAGCCGCCGACAGGGGGATGAAAAACTGTTTTTT.

The chain is built from TRBV10-1 and TRBJ2-7; 10 bases line up with TRBD1. This CDR3 has 13 residues. The ends lost 7 bases at V and 6 bases at J; junction bases unmatched: 6. Germline V gives CDR1 WNHNN, CDR2 SYGVQD (reference sequence). CDR3 protein: CASTPGTGAEQYF. CDR3 DNA sequence: TGCGCCAGCACTCCCGGGACAGGGGCCGAGCAGTACTTC.

The chain is built from TRBV3-1 (or the pseudogene TRBV3-2) and TRBJ2-2; no reliable D call. The CDR3 totals 13 residues. Between the trimmed V and J ends, which lost 4 bases and 4 bases, there was a span of 7 bases. Per germline, CDR1 LGHDT and CDR2 YNNKEL (reference sequence). The CDR3 here is CASSPVSTGELFF. In DNA, the CDR3 is TGTGCCAGCAGCCCCGTTAGCACCGGGGAGCTGTTTTTT.

The genes are TRBV6-1 and TRBJ2-4; no firm D call. CDR3 size: 15 residues. Trimming took off 1 base at V and 2 bases at J, with 9 bases between the two ends. The germline V gene encodes CDR1 MNHNS and CDR2 SASEGT. The CDR3 is CASSEGGWPKNIQYF. The DNA for the CDR3 is TGTGCCAGCAGTGAAGGGGGATGGCCCAAAAACATTCAGTACTTC.

The rearrangement joins TRBV7-6 to TRBJ2-1; 11 nucleotides align to TRBD2. Trimming removed 3 bases from V and 4 bases from J; junction bases left unmatched: 11. CDR3 size: 18 residues. Germline V gene data show CDR1 as SGHVS and CDR2 as FNYEAQ. In DNA form, the CDR3 reads TGTGCCAGCAGCTTGCGGACTAGCGGGTTTGGAGCGTACAATGAGCAGTTCTTC. Its translation is CASSLRTSGFGAYNEQFF.

The rearrangement uses TRBV5-6 and TRBJ1-2, with D possibly TRBD1 on 5 matching bases. V was pared by 7 bases and J by 2 bases, with 18 bases between. This CDR3 has 15 residues. Germline V gives CDR1 SGHDT, CDR2 YYEEEE. CDR3 nucleotide sequence: TGTGCCAGCCTTTATACTTCTAAGGGGAACTATGGCTACACCTTC. Translation: CASLYTSKGNYGYTF.

This clone was seen only a few times. The rearrangement joins TRBV19 to TRBJ1-5; D is possibly TRBD1 (5 bases). The CDR3 is 17 amino acids. V lost 4 bases to trimming and J lost 0 bases, with 16 bases between them. Germline values: CDR1 LNHDA, CDR2 SQIVND (reference sequence). For the CDR3, the DNA is TGTGCCAGTAGTACCCCAGGGCAGGGCAATAGCAATCAGCCCCAGCATTTT. Amino acids: CASSTPGQGNSNQPQHF.

V and J are TRBV27 and TRBJ2-7; D is perhaps TRBD1 (6 bases). The CDR3 sequence is 13 residues long. Trimming removed 1 base at V and 6 bases at J, with 10 bases between. The germline CDR1 and CDR2 sequences are MNHEY and SMNVEV (reference sequence). CDR3 nucleotides: TGTGCCAGCAGTTTATTACAGGGCAGCGAGCAGTACTTC. Residues: CASSLLQGSEQYF.

CDR3 coding DNA: TGTGCCAGTAGTAGAGACAGATCCACTGGCTACACCTTC. As protein: CASSRDRSTGYTF. The chain combines TRBV19 with TRBJ1-2, with a weak D call TRBD1 (5 bases). CDR3 length: 13 residues. The germline gives CDR1 LNHDA, CDR2 SQIVND (reference sequence). V gave up 4 bases and J gave up 7 bases, with 13 bases separating them.

This clone was seen a few times. V usage is TRBV6-2 or TRBV6-3 and J usage is TRBJ1-5; D possibly corresponds to TRBD1 (6 bases). Germline loops: CDR1 MNHEY, CDR2 SVGEGT. V was clipped by 6 bases and J by 6 bases, with 21 bases between them. The CDR3 spans 16 residues. The CDR3 region is CASSRILGAFGQPQHF. DNA for the CDR3: TGTGCCAGCAGCCGGATATTGGGGGCATTCGGTCAGCCCCAGCATTTT.

The V gene is TRBV19, the J gene TRBJ2-7; the D call may be TRBD1 or TRBD2 (5 bases each). Germline-derived CDR1 and CDR2 are LNHDA and SQIVND (reference sequence). CDR3 length: 13 amino acids. V shed 9 bases and J shed 7 bases, with 19 bases lying between them. The CDR3 loop reads CASGDTWDGEQYF. Written as DNA, the CDR3 is TGTGCCAGCGGAGACACATGGGACGGGGAGCAGTACTTC.

This chain uses TRBV5-6 with TRBJ2-3; D call uncertain. V lost 2 bases, J lost 3 bases, and 16 bases lay in between. The CDR3 consists of 16 residues. Per germline, CDR1 SGHDT and CDR2 YYEEEE. The CDR3 reads CASSFFTIGWTDTQYF. The CDR3 nucleotides are TGTGCCAGCAGCTTCTTTACGATTGGATGGACAGATACGCAGTATTTT.

This chain uses TRBV7-2 with TRBJ2-5; 8 nucleotides match TRBD1. After removal of 5 bases from V and 1 base from J, the junction contained 3 bases not matched to a gene. CDR3 size: 14 residues. Germline V gene data show CDR1 as SGHTA and CDR2 as FQGNSA. The CDR3 protein is CASSPDRGQETQYF. In nucleotides, the CDR3 is TGTGCCAGCAGCCCTGACAGGGGCCAAGAGACCCAGTACTTC.

The V and J genes are TRBV5-4 and TRBJ1-1, with D possibly TRBD1 on 5 matching bases. The CDR3 loop spans 16 amino acids. Trimming removed 0 bases at V and 3 bases at J, with 15 bases between. The germline gives CDR1 SGHNT, CDR2 YYREEE (reference sequence). In nucleotides, the CDR3 is TGTGCCAGCAGCTTGGTGAGGGGCGTTTTAGACACTGAAGCTTTCTTT. It specifies CASSLVRGVLDTEAFF.

V gene TRBV7-9 combines with J gene TRBJ2-1; 11 positions match TRBD1. The CDR3 spans 17 residues. Germline loops: CDR1 SEHNR, CDR2 FQNEAQ (reference sequence). The V and J ends lost 7 bases and 1 base, in that order; junction bases with no gene match: 9. CDR3 loop: CASILGQGVPSYNEQFF. CDR3 in DNA: TGTGCCAGCATATTGGGACAGGGGGTCCCTTCCTACAATGAGCAGTTCTTC.

The chain links TRBV19 to TRBJ2-7, with D perhaps TRBD1 (7 bases). Trimming cost V 5 bases and J 6 bases, with 14 bases left between them. CDR1 is LNHDA, CDR2 SQIVND, per germline (reference sequence). The CDR3 totals 13 residues. This CDR3 reads CASSLEGATEQYF. DNA for the CDR3: TGTGCCAGTAGTTTGGAGGGGGCGACCGAGCAGTACTTC.

This clone is a singleton in its sample. The chain is built from TRBV7-2 and TRBJ2-2; the match to TRBD2 covers 8 bases. Germline-derived CDR1 and CDR2 are SGHTA and FQGNSA. The CDR3 loop spans 15 amino acids. Trimming cost V 3 bases and J 5 bases; bases outside gene matches: 5. CDR3: CASSLGTRTTGELFF. The CDR3 DNA reads TGTGCCAGCAGCTTGGGGACTAGGACTACCGGGGAGCTGTTTTTT.

The chain uses TRBV5-1 and TRBJ2-5, with 9 positions matching TRBD2. V gave up 0 bases and J gave up 6 bases; unmatched junction bases: 6. Germline V gene data show CDR1 as SGHRS and CDR2 as YFSETQ. The CDR3 sequence is 15 residues long. The CDR3 spells CASSLDGSGGQTQYF. The DNA for the CDR3 is TGCGCCAGCAGCTTGGACGGTAGCGGGGGCCAGACCCAGTACTTC.

V and J are TRBV7-9 and TRBJ2-5; 8 positions agree with TRBD1. Germline V gene sequence: CDR1 SEHNR, CDR2 FQNEAQ (reference sequence). V lost 5 bases and J lost 5; bases outside the gene matches: 10. This CDR3 is 15 amino acids long. The CDR3 protein is CASSQRQGRRETQYF. CDR3 in DNA: TGTGCCAGCAGCCAACGACAGGGGCGTAGGGAGACCCAGTACTTC.

To note about this clone: One junction end disagrees with the germline gene, perhaps due to a read error. This chain connects TRBV7-7 to TRBJ2-5; D might be TRBD2 (6 bases). This CDR3 comprises 15 residues. CDR1 and CDR2 from the germline V gene are SSHAT and FNYEAQ (reference sequence). The CDR3 loop is CASSLARGQGKTQYF. For the CDR3, the DNA is TGTGCTAGCAGCTTAGCGCGGGGCCAGGGAAAGACCCAGTACTTC.

The rearrangement uses TRBV4-2 and TRBJ2-7; 12 bases agree with TRBD2. There are 14 residues in the CDR3. Germline loops: CDR1 LGHNA, CDR2 YNFKEQ. V was pared by 5 bases and J by 7 bases, with 6 bases of the junction left unmatched. The CDR3 is CASSSTGTSGEQYF. CDR3 DNA sequence: TGTGCCAGCAGCTCTACCGGGACTAGCGGGGAGCAGTACTTC.

J is TRBJ1-3 and V is TRBV6-5, with TRBD1 as a possible D gene (6 bases). Trimming pared 5 bases from V and 1 base from J, leaving 6 bases between. This CDR3 has 13 amino acids. Germline V gene lookup returns CDR1 MNHEY and CDR2 SVGAGI. CDR3 nucleotides: TGTGCCAGCAGTACAGGGTCTGGAAACACCATATATTTT. Amino acids: CASSTGSGNTIYF.

This clone was detected only once. The V gene is TRBV30, the J gene TRBJ1-2, with 7 nucleotides matching TRBD1. Germline loops: CDR1 GTSNPN, CDR2 SVGIG (reference sequence). The CDR3 is 14 residues long. V lost 2 bases, J lost 4 bases, and 7 bases stayed unmatched. The chain's CDR3 is CAWSSAGGPYGYTF. The CDR3 nucleotides are TGTGCCTGGAGTTCGGCAGGGGGACCCTATGGCTACACCTTC. Variable domain in full (rest from reference TRBV30 and TRBJ1-2): SQTIHQWPATLVQPVGSPLSLECTVEGTSNPNLYWYRQAAGRGLQLLFYSVGIGQISSEVPQNLSASRPQDRQFILSSKKLLLSDSGFYLCAWSSAGGPYGYTFGSGTRLTVV.

The rearrangement links TRBV28 to TRBJ1-5; D unresolved. The germline CDR1 and CDR2 sequences are MDHEN and SYDVKM. This CDR3 region has 12 residues. V shed 4 bases and J shed 2 bases, with 3 bases lying between them. The CDR3 region is CASSSGNQPQHF. In nucleotides, the CDR3 is TGTGCCAGCAGTTCGGGCAATCAGCCCCAGCATTTT.

This chain joins TRBV19 and TRBJ2-7; D call uncertain. Germline V gene sequence: CDR1 LNHDA, CDR2 SQIVND (reference sequence). CDR3 length equals 13 residues. V lost 3 bases and J lost 7, with 13 bases in between. The CDR3 is CASSMSVFGEQYF. In DNA, the CDR3 is TGTGCCAGTAGTATGTCGGTCTTTGGGGAGCAGTACTTC.